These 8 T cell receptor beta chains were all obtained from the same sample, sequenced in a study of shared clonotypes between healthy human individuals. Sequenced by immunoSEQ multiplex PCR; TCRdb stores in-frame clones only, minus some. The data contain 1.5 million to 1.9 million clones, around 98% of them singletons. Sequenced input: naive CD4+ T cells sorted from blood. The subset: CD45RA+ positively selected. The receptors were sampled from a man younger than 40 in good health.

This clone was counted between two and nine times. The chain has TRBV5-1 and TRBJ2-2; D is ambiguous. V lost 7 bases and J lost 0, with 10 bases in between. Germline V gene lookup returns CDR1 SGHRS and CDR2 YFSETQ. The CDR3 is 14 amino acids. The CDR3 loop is CASGRQTNTGELFF. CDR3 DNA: TGCGCCAGCGGCCGACAAACGAACACCGGGGAGCTGTTTTTT.

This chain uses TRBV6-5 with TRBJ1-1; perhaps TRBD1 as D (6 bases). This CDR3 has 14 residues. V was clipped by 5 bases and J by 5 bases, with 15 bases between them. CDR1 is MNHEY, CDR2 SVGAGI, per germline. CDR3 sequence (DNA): TGTGCCAGCAGTCAACAGGGTGTGATGACTGAAGCTTTCTTT. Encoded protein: CASSQQGVMTEAFF.

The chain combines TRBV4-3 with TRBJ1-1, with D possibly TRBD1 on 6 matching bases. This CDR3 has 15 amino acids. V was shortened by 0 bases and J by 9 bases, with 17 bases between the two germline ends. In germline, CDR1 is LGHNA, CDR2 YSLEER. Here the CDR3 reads CASSQESHMDSQAFF. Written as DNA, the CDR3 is TGCGCCAGCAGCCAAGAGTCCCATATGGACAGCCAAGCTTTCTTT.

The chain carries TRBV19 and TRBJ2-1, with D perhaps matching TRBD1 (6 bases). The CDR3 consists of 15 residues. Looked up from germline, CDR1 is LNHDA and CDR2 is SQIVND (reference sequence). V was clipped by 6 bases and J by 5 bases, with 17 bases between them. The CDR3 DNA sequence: TGTGCCAGTAGGAAACAGGGTTTGGTAGACAATGAGCAGTTCTTC. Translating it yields CASRKQGLVDNEQFF.

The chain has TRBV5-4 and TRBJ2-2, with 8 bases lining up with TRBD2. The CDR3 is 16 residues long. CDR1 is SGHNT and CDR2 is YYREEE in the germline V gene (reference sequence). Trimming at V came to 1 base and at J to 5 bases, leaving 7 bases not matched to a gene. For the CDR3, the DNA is TGTGCCAGCAGCTTGTCCGCGGGAGGTCTAACCGGGGAGCTGTTTTTT. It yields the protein CASSLSAGGLTGELFF.

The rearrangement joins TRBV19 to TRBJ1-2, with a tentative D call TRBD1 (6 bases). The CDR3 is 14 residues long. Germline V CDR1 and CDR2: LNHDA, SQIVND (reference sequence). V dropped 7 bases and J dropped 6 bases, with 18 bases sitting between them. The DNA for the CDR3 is TGTGCCAGTACCCCCGGTCAGGGGTTCCATGGCTACACCTTC. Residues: CASTPGQGFHGYTF.

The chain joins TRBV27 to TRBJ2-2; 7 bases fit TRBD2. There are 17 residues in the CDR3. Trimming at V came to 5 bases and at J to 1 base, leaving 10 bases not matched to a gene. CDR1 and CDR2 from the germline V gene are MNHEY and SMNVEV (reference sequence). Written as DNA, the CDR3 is TGTGCCAGCAGTAAGACAGAAGCGGGAATGAACACCGGGGAGCTGTTTTTT. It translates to CASSKTEAGMNTGELFF.

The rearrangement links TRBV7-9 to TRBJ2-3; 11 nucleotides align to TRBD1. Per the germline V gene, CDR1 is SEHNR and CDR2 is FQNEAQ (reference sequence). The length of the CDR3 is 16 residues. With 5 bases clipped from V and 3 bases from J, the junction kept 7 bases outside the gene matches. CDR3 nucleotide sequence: TGTGCCAGCAGCGGACAGGGGGCCGTTAGGACAGATACGCAGTATTTT. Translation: CASSGQGAVRTDTQYF. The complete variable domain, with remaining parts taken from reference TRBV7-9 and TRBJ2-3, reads DTGVSQNPRHKITKRGQNVTFRCDPISEHNRLYWYRQTLGQGPEFLTYFQNEAQLEKSRLLSDRFSAERPKGSFSTLEIQRTEQGDSAMYLCASSGQGAVRTDTQYFGPGTRLTVL.